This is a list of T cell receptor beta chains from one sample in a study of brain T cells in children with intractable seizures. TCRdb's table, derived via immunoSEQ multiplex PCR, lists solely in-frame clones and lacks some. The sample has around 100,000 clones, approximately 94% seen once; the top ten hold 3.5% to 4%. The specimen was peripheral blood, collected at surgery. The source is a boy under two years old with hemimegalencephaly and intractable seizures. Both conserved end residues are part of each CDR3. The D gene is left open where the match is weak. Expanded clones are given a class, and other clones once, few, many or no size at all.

DNA: TGTGCCAGTAGTCCCCACCGGGACGGCTATGGCTACACCTTC; CDR3: CASSPHRDGYGYTF; size: once; V: TRBV19; J: TRBJ1-2; D: .
DNA: TGTGCCAGCAGCCCGACAGGGCGTTACGAGCAGTACTTC; CDR3: CASSPTGRYEQYF; size: .; V: TRBV9; J: TRBJ2-7; D: TRBD1
DNA: TGCGCCAGCAGTCAATCGCGGGGGGTGATTTCACCCCTCCACTTT; CDR3: CASSQSRGVISPLHF; size: few; V: TRBV23-1; J: TRBJ1-6; D: .
DNA: TGCGCCAGCAGCCAAGTTAGCCTCGCCAACACCGGGGAGCTGTTTTTT; CDR3: CASSQVSLANTGELFF; size: .; V: TRBV4-1; J: TRBJ2-2; D: .
DNA: TGTGCCAGCAGCCCCCCAGGACTAGCGGTATCTACTAGCACAGATACGCAGTATTTT; CDR3: CASSPPGLAVSTSTDTQYF; size: .; V: TRBV5-4; J: TRBJ2-3; D: TRBD2
DNA: TGTGCCTGGAGTGGGGGGCAAAATCAGCCCCAGCATTTT; CDR3: CAWSGGQNQPQHF; size: .; V: TRBV30; J: TRBJ1-5; D: .
DNA: TGCGCCAGCAGCTTCACCGCGGTACAGCACATGAACACTGAAGCTTTCTTT; CDR3: CASSFTAVQHMNTEAFF; size: once; V: TRBV5-1; J: TRBJ1-1; D: .
DNA: TGTGCCAGCAAACGGGGGGGCCTCGGCTATGGCTACACCTTC; CDR3: CASKRGGLGYGYTF; size: .; V: TRBV6-5; J: TRBJ1-2; D: .
DNA: TGTGCCAGTAGTATACGAACGAACACTGAAGCTTTCTTT; CDR3: CASSIRTNTEAFF; size: few; V: TRBV19; J: TRBJ1-1; D: .
DNA: TGTGCCAGCAGCCCTCTAGGGCCCTCCTATGGCTACACCTTC; CDR3: CASSPLGPSYGYTF; size: .; V: TRBV7-9; J: TRBJ1-2; D: .
DNA: TGTGCCAGCAGCCAAGATCATCGGAGAGGGTACTATGGCTACACCTTC; CDR3: CASSQDHRRGYYGYTF; size: .; V: TRBV4-2; J: TRBJ1-2; D: .
DNA: TGCGCCAGCAGCCTCGGGCCGGGACAGGGGGCGTCTGGCTACACCTTC; CDR3: CASSLGPGQGASGYTF; size: .; V: TRBV4-1; J: TRBJ1-2; D: TRBD1
DNA: TGTGCCAGCAGTGGGGGTAGCGGGAGCGGGGAGCTGTTTTTT; CDR3: CASSGGSGSGELFF; size: .; V: TRBV2; J: TRBJ2-2; D: TRBD2
DNA: TGTGCCAGGACCAAGGACGGGGACAGGGGCGGAGATACGCAGTATTTT; CDR3: CARTKDGDRGGDTQYF; size: .; V: TRBV6-8; J: TRBJ2-3; D: TRBD1
DNA: TGTGCCAGCAGCTTAGTCGGCTCGGCGAGAGTACGCTATGGCTACACCTTC; CDR3: CASSLVGSARVRYGYTF; size: .; V: TRBV7-9; J: TRBJ1-2; D: .
DNA: TGTGCCAGCAGTTCCCGGACTAGCGGGAGGCGAGAGACCCAGTACTTC; CDR3: CASSSRTSGRRETQYF; size: .; V: TRBV27; J: TRBJ2-5; D: TRBD2
DNA: TGTGCCAGCAGCTTAGCCTCGCTAGCGGCGGATACGCAGTATTTT; CDR3: CASSLASLAADTQYF; size: once; V: TRBV7-2; J: TRBJ2-3; D: TRBD2
DNA: TGTGCCAGCAGCTTTGGCTCCACAGATACGCAGTATTTT; CDR3: CASSFGSTDTQYF; size: .; V: TRBV7-8; J: TRBJ2-3; D: .
DNA: TGTGCCAGCAGCGTAGGACTAGCCTTAGTTTATCCCCCGGGGAATGAGCAGTTCTTC; CDR3: CASSVGLALVYPPGNEQFF; size: .; V: TRBV9; J: TRBJ2-1; D: TRBD2
DNA: TGTGCCATCACCCGAGACAGGGGTTCGGCGGGCTACACCTTC; CDR3: CAITRDRGSAGYTF; size: .; V: TRBV10-3; J: TRBJ1-2; D: TRBD1
DNA: TGCGCCAGCAGCGGAGGGACTAGCGGCACCTCCGATACGCAGTATTTT; CDR3: CASSGGTSGTSDTQYF; size: .; V: TRBV5-1; J: TRBJ2-3; D: TRBD2
DNA: TGTGCCAGCAGTTCACCACCGGGACAGCAGTACTTC; CDR3: CASSSPPGQQYF; size: .; V: TRBV27; J: TRBJ2-7; D: .
DNA: TGCGCCAGCAGCTTGGGTGGGGCAGGGACTGAAGCTTTCTTT; CDR3: CASSLGGAGTEAFF; size: .; V: TRBV5-1; J: TRBJ1-1; D: .
DNA: TGTGCCAGCAGCCAAGAATTTGGTGAGCAGTTCTTC; CDR3: CASSQEFGEQFF; size: once; V: TRBV3-1/TRBV3-2; J: TRBJ2-1; D: .
DNA: TGTGCCAGCAGCTCAGGCGGGAGAGTGGGGGACGAGCAGTACTTC; CDR3: CASSSGGRVGDEQYF; size: .; V: TRBV13; J: TRBJ2-7; D: TRBD2
DNA: TGTGCCAGTAGCCACGGACAGGGGTCCACTGAAGCTTTCTTT; CDR3: CASSHGQGSTEAFF; size: .; V: TRBV19; J: TRBJ1-1; D: TRBD1
DNA: TGTGCCAGCAGCCAAGTGATGGCGACAGGGATCTACAATGAGCAGTTCTTC; CDR3: CASSQVMATGIYNEQFF; size: .; V: TRBV3-1/TRBV3-2; J: TRBJ2-1; D: TRBD1